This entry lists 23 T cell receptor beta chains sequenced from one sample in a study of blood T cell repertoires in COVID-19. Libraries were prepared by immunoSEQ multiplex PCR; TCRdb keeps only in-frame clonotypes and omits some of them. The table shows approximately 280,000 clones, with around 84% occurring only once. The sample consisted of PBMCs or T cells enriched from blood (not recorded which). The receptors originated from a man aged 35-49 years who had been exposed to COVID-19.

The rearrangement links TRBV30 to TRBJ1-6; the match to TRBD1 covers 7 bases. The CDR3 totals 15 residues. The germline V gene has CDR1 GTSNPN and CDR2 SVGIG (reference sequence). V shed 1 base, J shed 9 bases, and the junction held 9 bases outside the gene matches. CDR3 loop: CAWSGGGRGTSPLHF. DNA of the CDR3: TGTGCCTGGAGTGGAGGGGGCAGGGGGACTTCACCCCTCCACTTT.

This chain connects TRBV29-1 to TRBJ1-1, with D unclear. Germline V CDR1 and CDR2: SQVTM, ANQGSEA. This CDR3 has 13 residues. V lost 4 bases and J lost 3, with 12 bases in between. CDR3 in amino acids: CSVVGVGDTEAFF. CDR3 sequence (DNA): TGCAGCGTTGTGGGTGTTGGAGACACTGAAGCTTTCTTT.

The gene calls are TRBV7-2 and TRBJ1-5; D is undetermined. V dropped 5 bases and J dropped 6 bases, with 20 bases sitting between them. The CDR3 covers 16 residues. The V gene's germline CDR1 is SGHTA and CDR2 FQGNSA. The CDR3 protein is CASSTSSGDFSQPQHF. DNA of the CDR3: TGTGCCAGCAGCACCTCCTCCGGTGATTTTTCTCAGCCCCAGCATTTT.

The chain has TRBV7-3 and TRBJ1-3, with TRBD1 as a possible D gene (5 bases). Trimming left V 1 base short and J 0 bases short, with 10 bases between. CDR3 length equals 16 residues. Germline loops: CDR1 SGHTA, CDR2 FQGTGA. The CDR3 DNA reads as TGTGCCAGCAGCTTAAGTGGAGGGGACTCTGGAAACACCATATATTTT. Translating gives CASSLSGGDSGNTIYF. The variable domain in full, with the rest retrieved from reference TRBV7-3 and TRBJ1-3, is GAGVSQTPSNKVTEKGKYVELRCDPISGHTALYWYRQSLGQGPEFLIYFQGTGAADDSGLPNDRFFAVRPEGSVSTLKIQRTERGDSAVYLCASSLSGGDSGNTIYFGEGSWLTVV.

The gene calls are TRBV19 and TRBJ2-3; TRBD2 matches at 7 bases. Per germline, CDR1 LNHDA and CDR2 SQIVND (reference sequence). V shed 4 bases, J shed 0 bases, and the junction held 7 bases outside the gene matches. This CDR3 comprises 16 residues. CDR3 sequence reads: CASSTRDYSSTDTQYF. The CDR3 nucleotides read TGTGCCAGTAGTACCCGGGACTACTCTAGCACAGATACGCAGTATTTT.

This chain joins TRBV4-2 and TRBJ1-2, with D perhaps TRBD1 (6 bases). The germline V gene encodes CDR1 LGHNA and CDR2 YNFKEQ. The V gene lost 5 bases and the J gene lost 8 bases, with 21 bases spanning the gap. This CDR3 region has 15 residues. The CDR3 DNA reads TGTGCCAGCAGCAACCAGGACAGTTACGCCCAAGGCTACACCTTC. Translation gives CASSNQDSYAQGYTF.

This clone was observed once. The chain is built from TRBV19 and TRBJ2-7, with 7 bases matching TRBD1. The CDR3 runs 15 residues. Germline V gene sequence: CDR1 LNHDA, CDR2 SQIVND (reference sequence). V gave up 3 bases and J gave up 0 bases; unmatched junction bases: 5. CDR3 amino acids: CASSIGTVSSYEQYF. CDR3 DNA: TGTGCCAGTAGTATTGGGACAGTTAGCTCCTACGAGCAGTACTTC.

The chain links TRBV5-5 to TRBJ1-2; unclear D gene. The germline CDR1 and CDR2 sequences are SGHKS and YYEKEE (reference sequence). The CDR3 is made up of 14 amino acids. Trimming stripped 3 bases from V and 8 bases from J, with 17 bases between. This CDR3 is CASSSPTLMGGYTF. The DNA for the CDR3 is TGTGCCAGCAGCTCCCCAACATTGATGGGCGGCTACACCTTC.

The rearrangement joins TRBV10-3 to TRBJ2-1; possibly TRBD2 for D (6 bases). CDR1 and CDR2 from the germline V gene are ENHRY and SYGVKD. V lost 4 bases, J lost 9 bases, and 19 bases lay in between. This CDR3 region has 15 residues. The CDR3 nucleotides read TGTGCCATCAGTGCGCAGCGGCGGGATGAAGCTGAGCAGTTCTTC. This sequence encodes CAISAQRRDEAEQFF.

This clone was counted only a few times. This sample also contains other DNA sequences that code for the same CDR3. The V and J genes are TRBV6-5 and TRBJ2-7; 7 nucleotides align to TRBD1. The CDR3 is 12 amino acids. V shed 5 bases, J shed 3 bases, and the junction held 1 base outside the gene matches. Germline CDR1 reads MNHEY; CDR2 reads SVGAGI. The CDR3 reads CASSRQGYEQYF. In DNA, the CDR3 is TGTGCCAGCAGTCGACAGGGCTACGAGCAGTACTTC.

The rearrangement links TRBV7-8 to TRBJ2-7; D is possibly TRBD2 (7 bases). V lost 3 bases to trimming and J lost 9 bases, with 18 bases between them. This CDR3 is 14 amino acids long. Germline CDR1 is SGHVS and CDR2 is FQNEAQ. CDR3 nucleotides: TGTGCCAGCAGCTTGGGGGGGCGCAGTGATTCGCAGTACTTC. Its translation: CASSLGGRSDSQYF.

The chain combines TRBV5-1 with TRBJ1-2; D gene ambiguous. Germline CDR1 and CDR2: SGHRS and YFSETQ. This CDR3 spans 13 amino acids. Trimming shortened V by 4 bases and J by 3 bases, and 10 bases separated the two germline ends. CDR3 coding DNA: TGCGCCAGCAGCCACGGCGGGGACTATGGCTACACCTTC. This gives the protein CASSHGGDYGYTF.

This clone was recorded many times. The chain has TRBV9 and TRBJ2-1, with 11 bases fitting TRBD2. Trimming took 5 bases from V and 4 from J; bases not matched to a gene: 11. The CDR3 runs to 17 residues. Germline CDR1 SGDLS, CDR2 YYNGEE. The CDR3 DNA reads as TGTGCCAGCAGTTTAGGAATACTAGCGGGAGCTTACAATGAGCAGTTCTTC. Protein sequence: CASSLGILAGAYNEQFF. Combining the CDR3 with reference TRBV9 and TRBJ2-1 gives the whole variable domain DSGVTQTPKHLITATGQRVTLRCSPRSGDLSVYWYQQSLDQGLQFLIQYYNGEERAKGNILERFSAQQFPDLHSELNLSSLELGDSALYFCASSLGILAGAYNEQFFGPGTRLTVL.

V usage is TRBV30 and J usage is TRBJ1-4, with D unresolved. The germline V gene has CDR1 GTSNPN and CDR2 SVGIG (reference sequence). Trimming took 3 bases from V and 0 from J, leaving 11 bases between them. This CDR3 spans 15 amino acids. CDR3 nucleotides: TGTGCCTGGAGCGACTTGCGTTCAACTAATGAAAAACTGTTTTTT. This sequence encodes CAWSDLRSTNEKLFF.

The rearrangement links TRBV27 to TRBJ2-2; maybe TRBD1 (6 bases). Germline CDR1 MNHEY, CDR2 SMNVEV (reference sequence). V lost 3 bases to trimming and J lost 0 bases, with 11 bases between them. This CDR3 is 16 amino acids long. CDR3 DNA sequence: TGTGCCAGCAGTTTTCGGGGACATTCGAACACCGGGGAGCTGTTTTTT. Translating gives CASSFRGHSNTGELFF.

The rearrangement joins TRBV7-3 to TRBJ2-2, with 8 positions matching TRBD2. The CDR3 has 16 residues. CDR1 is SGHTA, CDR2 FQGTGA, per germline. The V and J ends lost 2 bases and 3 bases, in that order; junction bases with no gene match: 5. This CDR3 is CASSLGPGGDTGELFF. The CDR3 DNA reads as TGTGCCAGCAGCTTAGGCCCCGGGGGGGACACCGGGGAGCTGTTTTTT. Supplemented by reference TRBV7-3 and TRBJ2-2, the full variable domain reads GAGVSQTPSNKVTEKGKYVELRCDPISGHTALYWYRQSLGQGPEFLIYFQGTGAADDSGLPNDRFFAVRPEGSVSTLKIQRTERGDSAVYLCASSLGPGGDTGELFFGEGSRLTVL.

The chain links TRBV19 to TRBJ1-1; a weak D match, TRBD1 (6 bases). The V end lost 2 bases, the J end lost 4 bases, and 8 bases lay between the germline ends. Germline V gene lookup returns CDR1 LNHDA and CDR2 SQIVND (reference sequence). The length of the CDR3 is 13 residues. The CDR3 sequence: CASSINRVTEAFF. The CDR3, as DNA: TGTGCCAGTAGTATAAACAGGGTCACTGAAGCTTTCTTT. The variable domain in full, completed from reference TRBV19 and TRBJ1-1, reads DGGITQSPKYLFRKEGQNVTLSCEQNLNHDAMYWYRQDPGQGLRLIYYSQIVNDFQKGDIAEGYSVSREKKESFPLTVTSAQKNPTAFYLCASSINRVTEAFFGQGTRLTVV.

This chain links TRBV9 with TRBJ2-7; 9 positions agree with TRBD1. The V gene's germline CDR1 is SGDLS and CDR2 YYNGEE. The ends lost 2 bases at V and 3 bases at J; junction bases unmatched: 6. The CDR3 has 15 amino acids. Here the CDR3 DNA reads TGTGCCAGCAGCGTCGGACAGGGGCCTCACTACGAGCAGTACTTC. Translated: CASSVGQGPHYEQYF. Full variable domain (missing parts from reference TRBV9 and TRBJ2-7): DSGVTQTPKHLITATGQRVTLRCSPRSGDLSVYWYQQSLDQGLQFLIQYYNGEERAKGNILERFSAQQFPDLHSELNLSSLELGDSALYFCASSVGQGPHYEQYFGPGTRLTVT.

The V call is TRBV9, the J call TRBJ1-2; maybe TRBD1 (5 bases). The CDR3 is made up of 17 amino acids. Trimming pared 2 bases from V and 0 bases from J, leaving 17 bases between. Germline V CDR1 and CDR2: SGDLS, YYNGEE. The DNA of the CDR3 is TGTGCCAGCAGCGTGTTCGGGGGGATAGATACTAACTATGGCTACACCTTC. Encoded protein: CASSVFGGIDTNYGYTF.

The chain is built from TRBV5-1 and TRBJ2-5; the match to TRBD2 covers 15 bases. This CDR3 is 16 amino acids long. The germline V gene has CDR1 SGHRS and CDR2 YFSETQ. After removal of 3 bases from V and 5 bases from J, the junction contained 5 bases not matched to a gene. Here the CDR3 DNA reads TGCGCCAGCAGCTCAGGACTAGCGGGAGGGACTGAGACCCAGTACTTC. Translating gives CASSSGLAGGTETQYF. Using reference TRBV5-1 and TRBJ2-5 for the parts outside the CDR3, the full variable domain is KAGVTQTPRYLIKTRGQQVTLSCSPISGHRSVSWYQQTPGQGLQFLFEYFSETQRNKGNFPGRFSGRQFSNSRSEMNVSTLELGDSALYLCASSSGLAGGTETQYFGPGTRLLVL.

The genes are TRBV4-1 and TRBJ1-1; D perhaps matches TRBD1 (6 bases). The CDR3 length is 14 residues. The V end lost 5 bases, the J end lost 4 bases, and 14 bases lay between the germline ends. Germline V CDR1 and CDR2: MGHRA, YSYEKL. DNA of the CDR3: TGCGCCAGCAGCACGAACGCAGGGGTCACTGAAGCTTTCTTT. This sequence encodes CASSTNAGVTEAFF.

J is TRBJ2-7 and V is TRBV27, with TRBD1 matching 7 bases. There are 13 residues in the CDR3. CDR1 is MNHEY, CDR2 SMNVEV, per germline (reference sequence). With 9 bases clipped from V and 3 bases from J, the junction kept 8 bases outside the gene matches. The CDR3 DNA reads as TGTGCCAGTTCAACCCGGGACAGCTACGAGCAGTACTTC. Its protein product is CASSTRDSYEQYF.

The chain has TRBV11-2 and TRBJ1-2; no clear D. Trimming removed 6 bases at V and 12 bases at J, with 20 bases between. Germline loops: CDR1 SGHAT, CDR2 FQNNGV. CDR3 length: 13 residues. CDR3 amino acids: CASRNYGGSRHTF. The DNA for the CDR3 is TGTGCCAGCAGAAACTACGGTGGGAGTCGGCACACCTTC.